One and the same sample provided the 6 T cell receptor beta chains below, sequenced in a study of blood T cell repertoires in COVID-19. Sequencing was performed with immunoSEQ multiplex PCR; in TCRdb, only in-frame clones are kept and a portion is missing. In the table there are some 96,000 clones, 70% to 90% of which are singletons. The sequenced material came from peripheral blood. Receptors originate from a human donor in a cohort sampled during active COVID-19.

This clone was found a few times. The chain uses TRBV5-1 and TRBJ1-2; weak D call: TRBD1 (6 bases). The V and J ends lost 5 bases and 2 bases respectively, with 16 bases between them. CDR1 is SGHRS, CDR2 YFSETQ, per germline. The length of the CDR3 is 15 residues. The chain's CDR3 is CASSRGLGANYGYTF. The CDR3 DNA reads TGCGCCAGCAGTAGAGGGCTGGGGGCCAACTATGGCTACACCTTC.

The gene calls are TRBV6-1 and TRBJ2-7, with 12 bases identical to TRBD1. The germline V gene has CDR1 MNHNS and CDR2 SASEGT. The CDR3 is made up of 16 amino acids. V lost 3 bases to trimming and J lost 3 bases; unmatched junction nucleotides: 6. The CDR3 reads CASSEVGTGGYYEQYF. The CDR3 region has the DNA TGTGCCAGCAGTGAGGTCGGGACAGGGGGCTACTACGAGCAGTACTTC.

The rearrangement uses TRBV10-3 and TRBJ1-1; 8 bases align to TRBD1. Germline assignment: CDR1 ENHRY and CDR2 SYGVKD. The CDR3 contains 13 residues. The V gene end was trimmed by 9 bases and the J gene end by 3 bases; junction bases not matched to a gene: 6. The CDR3 DNA reads as TGTGCCATGTCGGACAGGGCGTACACTGAAGCTTTCTTT. It encodes CAMSDRAYTEAFF.

V gene TRBV5-4 combines with J gene TRBJ1-1; D is undetermined. The CDR3 has 14 residues. Trimming removed 4 bases at V and 5 bases at J, with 15 bases between. Germline V lookup: CDR1 SGHNT, CDR2 YYREEE (reference sequence). CDR3: CASSTRWGGTEAFF. The CDR3 bases are TGTGCCAGCAGCACTAGATGGGGAGGAACTGAAGCTTTCTTT.

The V and J genes are TRBV27 and TRBJ2-1; possible D gene TRBD2, 5 bases. V dropped 3 bases and J dropped 0 bases, with 15 bases sitting between them. The CDR3 consists of 17 residues. Per germline, CDR1 MNHEY and CDR2 SMNVEV (reference sequence). As DNA, the CDR3 is TGTGCCAGCAGTTTCAGTGAGGGCTACAGCTCCTACAATGAGCAGTTCTTC. This sequence encodes CASSFSEGYSSYNEQFF.

In this sample, this clone turned up a few times. This chain joins TRBV11-2 and TRBJ1-3, with 7 bases fitting TRBD1. The CDR3 loop spans 15 amino acids. CDR1 and CDR2 from the germline V gene are SGHAT and FQNNGV. The ends lost 5 bases at V and 0 bases at J; junction bases unmatched: 4. The CDR3 protein is CASSPGTVSGNTIYF. Written as DNA, the CDR3 is TGTGCCAGCAGCCCAGGGACAGTCTCTGGAAACACCATATATTTT.